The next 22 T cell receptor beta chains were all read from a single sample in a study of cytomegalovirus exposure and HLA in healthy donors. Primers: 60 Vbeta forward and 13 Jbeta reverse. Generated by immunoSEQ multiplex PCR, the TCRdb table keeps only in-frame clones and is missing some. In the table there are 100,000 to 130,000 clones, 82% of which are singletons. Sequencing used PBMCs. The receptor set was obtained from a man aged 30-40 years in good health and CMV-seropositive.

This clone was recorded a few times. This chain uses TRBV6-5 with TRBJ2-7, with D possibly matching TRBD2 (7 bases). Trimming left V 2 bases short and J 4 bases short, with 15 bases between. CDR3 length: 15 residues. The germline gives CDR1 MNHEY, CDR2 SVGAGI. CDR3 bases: TGTGCCAGCAGTTACGTCGGGGGGCGCGGGTACGAGCAGTACTTC. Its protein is CASSYVGGRGYEQYF.

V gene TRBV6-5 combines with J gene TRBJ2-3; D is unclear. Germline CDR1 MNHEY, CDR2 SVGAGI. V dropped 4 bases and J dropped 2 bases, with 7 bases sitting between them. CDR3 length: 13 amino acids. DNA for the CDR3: TGTGCCAGCAGTTGGCAGGCCACAGATACGCAGTATTTT. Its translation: CASSWQATDTQYF.

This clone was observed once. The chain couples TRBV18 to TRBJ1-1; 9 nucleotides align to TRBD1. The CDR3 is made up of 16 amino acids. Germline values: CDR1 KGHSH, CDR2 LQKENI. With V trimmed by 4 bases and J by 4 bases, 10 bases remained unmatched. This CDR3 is CASSLWGTGIPTEAFF. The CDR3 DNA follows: TGTGCCAGCTCACTTTGGGGGACAGGGATCCCCACTGAAGCTTTCTTT. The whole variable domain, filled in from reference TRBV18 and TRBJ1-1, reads NAGVMQNPRHLVRRRGQEARLRCSPMKGHSHVYWYRQLPEEGLKFMVYLQKENIIDESGMPKERFSAEFPKEGPSILRIQQVVRGDSAAYFCASSLWGTGIPTEAFFGQGTRLTVV.

The CDR3 loop is CASSLPGNQPQHF. In DNA form, the CDR3 reads TGTGCCAGCAGCTTGCCAGGCAATCAGCCCCAGCATTTT. The rearrangement links TRBV7-9 to TRBJ1-5; D not resolved. Trimming left V 3 bases short and J 2 bases short, with 5 bases between. The CDR3 loop spans 13 amino acids. From germline, CDR1 is SEHNR and CDR2 FQNEAQ (reference sequence).

The CDR3 coding sequence is TGTGCCAGCACCAGACTAGAGAGCACAGATACGCAGTATTTT. It codes for CASTRLESTDTQYF. The chain has TRBV9 and TRBJ2-3, with a weak D call TRBD2 (6 bases). There are 14 residues in the CDR3. Deletions cut 6 bases from V and 0 bases from J, with 11 bases between. The germline V gene has CDR1 SGDLS and CDR2 YYNGEE.

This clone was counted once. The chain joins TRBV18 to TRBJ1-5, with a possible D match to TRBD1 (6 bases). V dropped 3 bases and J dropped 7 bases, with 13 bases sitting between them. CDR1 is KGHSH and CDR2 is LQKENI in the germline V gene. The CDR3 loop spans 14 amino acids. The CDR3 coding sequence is TGTGCCAGCTCACCCGAACAGGGCGGCCAGCCCCAGCATTTT. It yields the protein CASSPEQGGQPQHF.

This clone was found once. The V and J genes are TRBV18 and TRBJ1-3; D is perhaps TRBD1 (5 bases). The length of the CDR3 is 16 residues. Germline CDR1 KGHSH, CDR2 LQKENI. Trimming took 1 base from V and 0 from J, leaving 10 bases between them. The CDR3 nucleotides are TGTGCCAGCTCACCACAGGGGCCCCTCTCTGGAAACACCATATATTTT. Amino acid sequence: CASSPQGPLSGNTIYF. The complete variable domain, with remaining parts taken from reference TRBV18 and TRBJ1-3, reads NAGVMQNPRHLVRRRGQEARLRCSPMKGHSHVYWYRQLPEEGLKFMVYLQKENIIDESGMPKERFSAEFPKEGPSILRIQQVVRGDSAAYFCASSPQGPLSGNTIYFGEGSWLTVV.

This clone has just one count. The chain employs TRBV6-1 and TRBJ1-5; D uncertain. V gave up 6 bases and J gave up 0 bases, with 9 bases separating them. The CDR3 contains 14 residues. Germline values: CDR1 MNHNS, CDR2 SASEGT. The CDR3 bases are TGTGCCAGCAGGGACTTGGATAGCAATCAGCCCCAGCATTTT. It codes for CASRDLDSNQPQHF.

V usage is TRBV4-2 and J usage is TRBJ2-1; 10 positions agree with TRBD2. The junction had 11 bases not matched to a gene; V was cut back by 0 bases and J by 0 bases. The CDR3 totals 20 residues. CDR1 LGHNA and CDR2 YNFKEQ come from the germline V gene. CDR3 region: CASSQEGWASGGHSYNEQFF. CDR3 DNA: TGTGCCAGCAGCCAAGAAGGGTGGGCTAGCGGGGGCCACTCCTACAATGAGCAGTTCTTC.

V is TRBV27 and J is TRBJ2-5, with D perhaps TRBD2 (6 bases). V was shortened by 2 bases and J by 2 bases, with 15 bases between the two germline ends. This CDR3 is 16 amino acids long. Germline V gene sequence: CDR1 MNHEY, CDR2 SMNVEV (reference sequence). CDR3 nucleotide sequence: TGTGCCAGCAGTTTACAGACTGGCGGGATTCAAGAGACCCAGTACTTC. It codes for CASSLQTGGIQETQYF.

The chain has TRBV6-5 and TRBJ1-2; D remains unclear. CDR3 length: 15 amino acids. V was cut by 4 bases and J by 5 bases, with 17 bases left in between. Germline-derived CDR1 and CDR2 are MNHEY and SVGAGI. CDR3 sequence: CASSWAWQEGYGYTF. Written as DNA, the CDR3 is TGTGCCAGCAGTTGGGCGTGGCAGGAAGGTTATGGCTACACCTTC.

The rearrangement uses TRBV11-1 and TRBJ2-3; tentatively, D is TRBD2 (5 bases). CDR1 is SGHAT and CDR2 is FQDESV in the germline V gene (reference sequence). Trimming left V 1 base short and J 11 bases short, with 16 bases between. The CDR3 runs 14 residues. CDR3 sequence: CASSLDIPGSRQYF. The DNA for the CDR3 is TGTGCCAGCAGCTTAGACATCCCGGGATCGAGGCAGTATTTT.

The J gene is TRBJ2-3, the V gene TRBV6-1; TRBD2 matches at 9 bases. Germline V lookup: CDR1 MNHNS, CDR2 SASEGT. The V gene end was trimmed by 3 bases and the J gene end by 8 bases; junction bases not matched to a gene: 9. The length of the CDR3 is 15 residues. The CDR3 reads CASSDGLAGVITQYF. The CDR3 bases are TGTGCCAGCAGTGACGGATTAGCGGGGGTAATTACGCAGTATTTT.

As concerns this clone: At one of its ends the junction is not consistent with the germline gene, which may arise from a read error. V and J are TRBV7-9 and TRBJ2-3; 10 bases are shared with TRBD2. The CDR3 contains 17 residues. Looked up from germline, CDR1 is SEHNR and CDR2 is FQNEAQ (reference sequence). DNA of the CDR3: TGTTCCAGCAGCTTAAGGGGACTAGCGAAGTCAACAGATACGCAGTATTTT. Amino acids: CSSSLRGLAKSTDTQYF.

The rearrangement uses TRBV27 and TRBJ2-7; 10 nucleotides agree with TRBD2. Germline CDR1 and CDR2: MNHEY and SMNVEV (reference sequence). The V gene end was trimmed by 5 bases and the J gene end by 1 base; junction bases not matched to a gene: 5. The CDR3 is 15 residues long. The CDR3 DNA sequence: TGTGCCAGCAGTCCTAGCGGGGGCAGGTCCTACGAGCAGTACTTC. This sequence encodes CASSPSGGRSYEQYF.

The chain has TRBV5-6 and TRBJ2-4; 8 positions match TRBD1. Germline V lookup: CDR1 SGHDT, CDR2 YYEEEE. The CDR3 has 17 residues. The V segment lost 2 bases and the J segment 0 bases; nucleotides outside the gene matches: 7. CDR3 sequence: CASSFGQGNIAKNIQYF. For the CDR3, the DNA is TGTGCCAGCAGCTTCGGACAGGGCAATATAGCCAAAAACATTCAGTACTTC.

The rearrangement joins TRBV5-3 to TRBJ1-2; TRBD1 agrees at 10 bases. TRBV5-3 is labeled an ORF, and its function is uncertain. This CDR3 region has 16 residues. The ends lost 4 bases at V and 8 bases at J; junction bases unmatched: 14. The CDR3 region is CARSPPSGTGEKGYTF. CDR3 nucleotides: TGTGCCAGAAGCCCCCCCTCCGGGACAGGGGAAAAGGGCTACACCTTC.

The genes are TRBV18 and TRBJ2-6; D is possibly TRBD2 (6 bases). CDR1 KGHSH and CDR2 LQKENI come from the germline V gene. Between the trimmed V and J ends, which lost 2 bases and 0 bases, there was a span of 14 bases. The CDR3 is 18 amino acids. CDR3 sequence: CASSPRDGRGSGANVLTF. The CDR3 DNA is TGTGCCAGCTCACCAAGGGACGGGCGGGGCTCTGGGGCCAACGTCCTGACTTTC.

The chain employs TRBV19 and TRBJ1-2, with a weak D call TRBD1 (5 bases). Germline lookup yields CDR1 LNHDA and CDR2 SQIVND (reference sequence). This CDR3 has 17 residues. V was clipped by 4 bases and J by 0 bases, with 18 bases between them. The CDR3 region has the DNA TGTGCCAGTAGTAACCGCTGGACAAAGTCAACTAACTATGGCTACACCTTC. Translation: CASSNRWTKSTNYGYTF. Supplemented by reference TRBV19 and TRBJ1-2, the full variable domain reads DGGITQSPKYLFRKEGQNVTLSCEQNLNHDAMYWYRQDPGQGLRLIYYSQIVNDFQKGDIAEGYSVSREKKESFPLTVTSAQKNPTAFYLCASSNRWTKSTNYGYTFGSGTRLTVV.

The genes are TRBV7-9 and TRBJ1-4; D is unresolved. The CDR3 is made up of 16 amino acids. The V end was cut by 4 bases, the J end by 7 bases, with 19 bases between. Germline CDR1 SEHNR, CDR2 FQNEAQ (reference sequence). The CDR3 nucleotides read TGTGCCAGCAGCTCACAATCGCGGGGATTGGGTGAAAAACTGTTTTTT. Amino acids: CASSSQSRGLGEKLFF.

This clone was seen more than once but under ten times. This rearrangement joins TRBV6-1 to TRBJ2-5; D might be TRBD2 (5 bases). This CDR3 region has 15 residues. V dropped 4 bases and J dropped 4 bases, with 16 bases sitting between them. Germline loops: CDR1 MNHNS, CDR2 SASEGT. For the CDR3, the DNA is TGTGCCAGCAGTGGAAAGGAAGAGGGTGGAGAGACCCAGTACTTC. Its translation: CASSGKEEGGETQYF.

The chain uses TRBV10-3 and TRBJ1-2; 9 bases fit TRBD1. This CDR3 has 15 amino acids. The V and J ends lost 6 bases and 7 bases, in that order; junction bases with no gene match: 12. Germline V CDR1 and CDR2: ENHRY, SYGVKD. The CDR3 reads CAIRRDRVGFGGYTF. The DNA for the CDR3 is TGTGCCATCAGGAGGGACAGGGTGGGGTTTGGTGGCTACACCTTC.